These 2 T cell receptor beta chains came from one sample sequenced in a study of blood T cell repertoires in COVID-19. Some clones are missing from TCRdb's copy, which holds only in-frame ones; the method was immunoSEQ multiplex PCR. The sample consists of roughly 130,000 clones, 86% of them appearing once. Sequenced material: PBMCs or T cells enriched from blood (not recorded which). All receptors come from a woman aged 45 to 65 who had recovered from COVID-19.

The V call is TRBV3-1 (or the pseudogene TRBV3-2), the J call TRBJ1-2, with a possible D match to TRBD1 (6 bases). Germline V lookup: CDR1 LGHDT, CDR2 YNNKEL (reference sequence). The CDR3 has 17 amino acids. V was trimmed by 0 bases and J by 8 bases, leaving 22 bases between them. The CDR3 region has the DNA TGTGCCAGCAGCCAAGATCTACGTATCGGACAGTCGTCAGGCTACACCTTC. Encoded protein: CASSQDLRIGQSSGYTF.

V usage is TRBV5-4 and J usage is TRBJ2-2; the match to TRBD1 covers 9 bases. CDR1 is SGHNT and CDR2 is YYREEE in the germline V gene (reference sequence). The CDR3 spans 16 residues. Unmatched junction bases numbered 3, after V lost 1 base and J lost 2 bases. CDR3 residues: CASSLRQGVNTGELFF. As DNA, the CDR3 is TGTGCCAGCAGCTTGAGACAGGGGGTAAACACCGGGGAGCTGTTTTTT. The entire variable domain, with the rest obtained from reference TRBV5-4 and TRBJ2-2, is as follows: ETGVTQSPTHLIKTRGQQVTLRCSSQSGHNTVSWYQQALGQGPQFIFQYYREEENGRGNFPPRFSGLQFPNYSSELNVNALELDDSALYLCASSLRQGVNTGELFFGEGSRLTVL.